This TCR beta chain was obtained from a study of cytomegalovirus exposure and HLA in healthy donors (dated by TCRdb to 2015 to 2018). Background on the whole study: An earlier analysis of about 530 of the donors reported about 280 Gb of sequence data and 95 million to 120 million unique TCR beta sequences obtained from approximately 180 million T cells. Approximately 310 gigabases of sequencing data and approximately 91 million unique TCR sequences made up an early release that covered about 640 HLA-typed donors. Of the roughly 410 genotyped donors, approximately 81% were placed in the genetic ancestry cluster associated with self-reported Caucasian donors. The study aimed to test whether cataloging public T cell receptors could reveal signatures of past pathogen exposure. The study profiled the T cell repertoires of about 640 subjects by immunosequencing and related them to cytomegalovirus serostatus. A separate validation cohort of 100 to 150 different subjects was used in addition to the 666-subject first cohort. The study combined high-throughput TCR immunosequencing, statistical association of individual TCRs with disease status, and machine learning to predict cytomegalovirus infection status. In a later analysis, previously published TCR beta repertoires from 670 or so donors were re-analyzed and high-resolution HLA genotyping was added so that TCR occurrence patterns could be studied. In the later analysis, no new phenotypic data were used to find candidate immune exposures; instead, reliance was placed on TCR beta sequences and their occurrence across donors. An earlier analysis of approximately 630 of the donors applied high-throughput TCR beta sequencing to assess whether each TCR beta V gene segment acted as functional or pseudogenic. Donor age, sex, ethnicity and CMV serostatus were collected together with the repertoire data. Genome-wide SNP genotypes for about 65% of the 666 donors were used in a later genetic analysis, which treated that subset as a discovery cohort. All discovery cohort repertoires had been generated using a single sequencing platform. Both class I and class II loci were covered by HLA typing, at four-digit resolution. The number of typed donors differed by locus: about 620-630 for A, B, C, DRB1 and DQB1; roughly 510 for DQA1; fewer than 610 for DPA1; and roughly 490 for DPB1. Roughly 5 DR-DQ haplotypes were handled as single units for association and clustering, since linkage in the cohort was strong. Among roughly 400 genotyped donors of the cohort, an average of approximately 200,000 unique TCR beta nucleotide sequences was sequenced per donor, of which roughly 17% were non-productive. What the work shows at the level of the full study, not this receptor alone: Because HLA typing was missing for some donors at each locus, association tests included only the typed subset. At a false discovery rate of 0.05, a later analysis linked some 17,000 TCR beta sequences to specific HLA alleles. Immune exposure information for the cohort was limited to CMV serostatus. In a later genetic analysis, fewer N-insertions in productive TCRs were reported among donors in an Asian-associated ancestry cluster than the approximately 710-donor mean. Strong co-occurrence of HLA alleles, especially DR and DQ, made assigning TCR associations to individual alleles difficult. The authors suggested that the approach could potentially be generalized to other disease states and immunological phenotypes. A few of the identified cytomegalovirus-associated TCR beta chains were confirmed in vitro to be specific for cytomegalovirus antigens. Roughly uniform sequencing depth across donors was assumed in presence/absence analyses, although this assumption may not hold. About 17 rarely observed V segments, including chromosome 9 orphons, were excluded from the earlier analysis of almost 600 of the donors because counts were too low. Cytomegalovirus status was reported to be diagnosed by the classifier with high specificity and sensitivity in both the original and validation cohorts. Most CMV-associated TCR beta chains appeared to be HLA-restricted in a later analysis, and the HLA associations seemed to be driven largely by CMV exposure. In a later analysis, HLA-associated TCR beta chains were found to be more clonally expanded and to have lower generation probabilities than equally common non-associated chains. Broadly in line with IMGT annotations, most TCR beta V segments showed up in productive rearrangements about 90% or about 30% of the time in an earlier analysis of around 600 of the donors. A cluster of highly shared sequence variants was judged likely to represent a technical artifact of the sequencing pipeline. An association between a missense DCLRE1C variant and V-gene and J-gene trimming of TCR beta chains was found in a later genetic analysis and replicated in an independent cohort. A later analysis found that TCR association rates varied across HLA loci, with DRB1 alleles showing the most associated TCRs and HLA-C alleles the fewest. The 87-base-pair reads could not distinguish some IMGT-functional V segments, including TRBV6-2 and TRBV6-3, so those segments were excluded. This cohort had only TCR beta chains sequenced, and the lack of alpha or paired-chain data limited which features could be detected. A further reported finding was that TCR beta sequences accurately predicted the HLA-A and HLA-B alleles for most subjects in the first cohort. Correlated functional status among segregating V segments might reflect linkage disequilibrium, but an unknown experimental factor could not be ruled out. Several of the top co-occurrence clusters appeared to be linked to parvovirus B19, influenza, CMV and Epstein-Barr virus, according to a later analysis. Most TCR sequences were observed very rarely across donors, whereas some public TCRs were present in many individuals. In the study, about 150 TCR beta chains were listed as associated with cytomegalovirus.

Concerning this clone itself: It has no known antigen specificity. Base qualities were left out, and no much larger clone turns up one base away.

Library generation was performed with the immunoSEQ multiplex PCR assay. The multiplex PCR relied on a mix of 60 forward primers for TCR Vbeta segments and 13 reverse primers for TCR Jbeta segments. The CDR3 region of rearranged TCR beta genes was amplified from genomic DNA with a multiplex PCR assay. Amplified TCR beta libraries were sequenced as 87-base-pair reads on the Illumina HiSeq System. As for how the authors treated the data: A later analysis tallied 75 million to 85 million unique TCR beta chains across the 666 repertoires, and approximately 12 million of those chains were shared by two or more donors. Raw reads were error-corrected and collapsed into unique sequences with a nearest-neighbor algorithm that merged closely related sequences to remove PCR and sequencing errors. V, D and J gene segments were assigned by aligning CDR3 sequences to IMGT reference sequences. For a sequence to be retained, a match of at least six nucleotides was required to both a V gene segment and a J gene segment. Rearrangements were called productive when the CDR3 lacked stop codons and stayed in frame with V and J; all others were non-productive. CDR3 was defined by IMGT convention, running from the second conserved V-encoded cysteine to the conserved J-encoded phenylalanine. In an earlier analysis of around 640 of the donors, sequences lacking an unambiguous match to a single V gene segment were excluded. An earlier analysis of fewer than 750 of the donors called V segments functional above 56.7% productive rearrangements and segregating when the between-donor standard deviation exceeded 5%. A statistical classification framework was built for diagnosing cytomegalovirus status from the catalog of TCR beta chain sequences. A later analysis assigned V and J genes by comparing TCR nucleotide sequences with IMGT/GENE-DB human TR gene sequences. A later analysis assigned CDR3 sequences and most-parsimonious VDJ recombination scenarios with the TCRdist pipeline. In a later analysis, every TCR beta chain was defined by the combination of its CDR3 amino acid sequence and its V-gene family, and reads without a unique V-gene family were dropped. As a way to deal with suspected cross-contamination and a sequencing artifact, a later analysis dropped hundreds of nucleotide sequences that were highly shared and had low generation probability. In a later analysis, a clonal expansion index was calculated for each public chain from normalized within-repertoire ranks of inferred template counts. In a later analysis, generation probabilities were computed with a VDJ recombination model fitted to out-of-frame rearrangements, and the resulting probabilities were checked against IGoR. In a later analysis, hypergeometric tests were used to score TCR-TCR, TCR-HLA and TCR-CMV co-occurrence, with a repertoire-size bias correction applied to TCR pairs. A later analysis estimated false discovery rates by permuting HLA or CMV assignments 20 times. In a later analysis, co-occurring TCRs were grouped with DBSCAN, and TCRdist sequence similarity was added when clustering was performed within HLA-allele-positive subsets. Repertoires with fewer than 30,000 or more than 120,000 public chains were left out of co-occurrence clustering, as were about 5 repertoires with anomalous nucleotide sharing. The immuneACCESS repertoire file appears here via TCRdb, limited to in-frame rearrangements. These files lack a portion of the clones; in checked studies, under half of the deficit traces to unresolved V genes, and the cause of the others is not known. V, J and clone size derive from that table, while D and trimming were established from the DNA sequence. This sample is represented by approximately 190,000 clones; approximately 78% of them were singletons. The ten largest clones capture approximately 0.8% of the sample.

From cysteine to phenylalanine, the CDR3 is 16 amino acids long. Only the CDR3 DNA stays, 48 bases, in frame from base 1. V lost 0 bases and J lost 5 bases; the stretch between them is 16 bases long. Taken from the germline V gene, the CDR1 and CDR2 loops are LGHNA and YNFKEQ. In total, approximately 690 healthy bone marrow donors made up the cohort. At the time of sampling, every cohort member was nominally healthy, though immune exposures that went unrecorded were likely present. The donor was CMV seronegative and was included in the group of 352 seronegative cohort members. A peripheral blood sample was provided by each donor, and peripheral blood mononuclear cells were used for TCR beta sequencing. Genomic DNA extraction from the blood cell samples was performed with the Qiagen DNeasy Blood Extraction Kit.

The source material was PBMCs. This TCR came from a woman in her late teens or twenties in good health and CMV-seronegative. The chain is assembled from TRBV4-2 and TRBJ2-5; tentative D gene TRBD1, with 5 bases matching. The CDR3 protein sequence reads: CASSQDGSGGAETQYF. The DNA reads TGTGCCAGCAGCCAAGATGGGTCTGGTGGGGCCGAGACCCAGTACTTC.